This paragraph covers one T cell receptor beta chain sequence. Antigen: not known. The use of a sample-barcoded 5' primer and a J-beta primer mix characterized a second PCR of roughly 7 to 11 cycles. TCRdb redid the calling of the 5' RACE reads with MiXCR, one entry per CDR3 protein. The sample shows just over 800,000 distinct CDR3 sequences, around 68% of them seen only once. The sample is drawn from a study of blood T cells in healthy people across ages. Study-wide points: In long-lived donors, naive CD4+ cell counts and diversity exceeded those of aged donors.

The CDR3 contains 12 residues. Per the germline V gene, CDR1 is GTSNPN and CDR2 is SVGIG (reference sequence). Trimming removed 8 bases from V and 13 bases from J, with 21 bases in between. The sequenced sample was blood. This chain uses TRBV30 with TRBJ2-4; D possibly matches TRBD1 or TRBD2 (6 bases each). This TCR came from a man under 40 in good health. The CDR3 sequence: CAGGQGGKEQYF. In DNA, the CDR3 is TGTGCCGGGGGACAAGGAGGGAAGGAGCAGTACTTC.